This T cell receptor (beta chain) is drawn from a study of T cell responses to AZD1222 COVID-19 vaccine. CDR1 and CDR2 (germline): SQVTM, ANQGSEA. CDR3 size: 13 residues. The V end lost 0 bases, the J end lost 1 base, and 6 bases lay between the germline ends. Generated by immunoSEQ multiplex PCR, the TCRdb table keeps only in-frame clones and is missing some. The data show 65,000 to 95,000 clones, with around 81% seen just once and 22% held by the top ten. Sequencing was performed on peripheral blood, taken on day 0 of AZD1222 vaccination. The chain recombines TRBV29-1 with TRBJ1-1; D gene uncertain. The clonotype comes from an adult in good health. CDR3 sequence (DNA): TGCAGCGTTGAAGACAAAAGGAACACTGAAGCTTTCTTT. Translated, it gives CSVEDKRNTEAFF. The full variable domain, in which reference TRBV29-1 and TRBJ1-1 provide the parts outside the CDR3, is SAVISQKPSRDICQRGTSLTIQCQVDSQVTMMFWYRQQPGQSLTLIATANQGSEATYESGFVIDKFPISRPNLTFSTLTVSNMSPEDSSIYLCSVEDKRNTEAFFGQGTRLTVV.